Listed below are T cell receptor beta chains from one sample, sequenced in a study of blood T cells in healthy people across ages. TCRdb re-called the 5' RACE reads with MiXCR, one entry per CDR3 protein. This table has more than 750,000 distinct CDR3 sequences, around 29% appearing once. These data were likewise used in another study, on T cells of mothers and their children.

Input material: blood. These receptors all come from a woman in her thirties or forties in good health. Each CDR3 is given with its conserved first and last residue. D genes are given only for firm matches. Part of the rows lack a size; the others show once, few, many or a class for expanded clones.

CDR3nt: TGCAGTGCTAGAGATAGGGGAGAGTTTGGGTCCTACGAGCAGTACTTC
CDR3aa: CSARDRGEFGSYEQYF
d_gene: NA
abundance: NA
j_gene: TRBJ2-7
v_gene: TRBV20-1

CDR3nt: TGTGCCAGCAGGATAGGGATGGGCAATCAGCCCCAGCATTTT
CDR3aa: CASRIGMGNQPQHF
d_gene: NA
abundance: NA
j_gene: TRBJ1-5
v_gene: TRBV12-3/TRBV12-4

CDR3nt: TGTGCCAGCAACTTTTCCCCCTTTGGGACAGCGAACACCGGGGAGCTGTTTTTT
CDR3aa: CASNFSPFGTANTGELFF
d_gene: TRBD1
abundance: NA
j_gene: TRBJ2-2
v_gene: TRBV28

CDR3nt: TGTGCCAGCAGCCAACCTCGGACCGCTCAGGTGTTCTTC
CDR3aa: CASSQPRTAQVFF
d_gene: NA
abundance: few
j_gene: TRBJ2-1
v_gene: TRBV11-2

CDR3nt: TGCGCCAGCAGCTTCGGACAGGTCACAGATACGCAGTATTTT
CDR3aa: CASSFGQVTDTQYF
d_gene: TRBD1
abundance: few
j_gene: TRBJ2-3
v_gene: TRBV5-1

CDR3nt: TGTGCCAGCAGCTTAAGTGCCACCGGGGAGCTGTTTTTT
CDR3aa: CASSLSATGELFF
d_gene: NA
abundance: few
j_gene: TRBJ2-2
v_gene: TRBV7-3

CDR3nt: TGTGCCAGCCCTGTTGGGGGGGGTCCCCTAGCCAAAAACATTCAGTACTTC
CDR3aa: CASPVGGGPLAKNIQYF
d_gene: TRBD2
abundance: NA
j_gene: TRBJ2-4
v_gene: TRBV27

CDR3nt: TGTGCCAGCAGGTTGGGGCAGGGTTTCTACAATGAGCAGTTCTTC
CDR3aa: CASRLGQGFYNEQFF
d_gene: NA
abundance: few
j_gene: TRBJ2-1
v_gene: TRBV12-3/TRBV12-4

CDR3nt: TGTGCCAGCACGACGGGACACTCTAATTCACCCCTCCACTTT
CDR3aa: CASTTGHSNSPLHF
d_gene: NA
abundance: few
j_gene: TRBJ1-6
v_gene: TRBV6-5

CDR3nt: TGTGCCAGCAGTTTGACTAGCGCTGGCGAGCAGTACTTC
CDR3aa: CASSLTSAGEQYF
d_gene: TRBD2
abundance: many
j_gene: TRBJ2-7
v_gene: TRBV27

CDR3nt: TGCAGCGTCTCGGGGGGGACTAATGAAAAACGGTTTTTT
CDR3aa: CSVSGGTNEKRFF
d_gene: NA
abundance: once
j_gene: TRBJ1-4
v_gene: TRBV29-1

CDR3nt: TGTGCCAGCAGCCCCACCGGACCCCATGGCTACACCTTC
CDR3aa: CASSPTGPHGYTF
d_gene: NA
abundance: few
j_gene: TRBJ1-2
v_gene: TRBV7-9

CDR3nt: TGTGCCAGCAGCGCAGAATTAGCGGGCAGAGAGACCCAGTACTTC
CDR3aa: CASSAELAGRETQYF
d_gene: TRBD2
abundance: NA
j_gene: TRBJ2-5
v_gene: TRBV7-3

CDR3nt: TGTGCCAGCAGGGAGGGACAGAGGGTCGCTGAAGCTTTCTTT
CDR3aa: CASREGQRVAEAFF
d_gene: TRBD1
abundance: NA
j_gene: TRBJ1-1
v_gene: TRBV6-5

CDR3nt: TGTGCCACCAAGGCGATAGGGCATGAGCAGTTCTTC
CDR3aa: CATKAIGHEQFF
d_gene: NA
abundance: few
j_gene: TRBJ2-1
v_gene: TRBV24-1

CDR3nt: TGTGCCAGCAGTGAACCCCTAGCGGGGGGGCCAGCCGAGCAGTACTTC
CDR3aa: CASSEPLAGGPAEQYF
d_gene: TRBD2
abundance: NA
j_gene: TRBJ2-7
v_gene: TRBV2

CDR3nt: TGCGCCAGCAGCCAAGAACGGTCTTTAACTGAAGCTTTCTTT
CDR3aa: CASSQERSLTEAFF
d_gene: NA
abundance: NA
j_gene: TRBJ1-1
v_gene: TRBV4-3

CDR3nt: TGTGCCAGCAGTTCATCGCTGGGCGGCTACACCTTC
CDR3aa: CASSSSLGGYTF
d_gene: NA
abundance: few
j_gene: TRBJ1-2
v_gene: TRBV28

CDR3nt: TGCAGCGTTGAGTCAGGGTTTAACACTGAAGCTTTCTTT
CDR3aa: CSVESGFNTEAFF
d_gene: NA
abundance: NA
j_gene: TRBJ1-1
v_gene: TRBV29-1

CDR3nt: TGTGCCAGCAGTTACAGTACGGGGAATTTAAACAATGAGCAGTTCTTC
CDR3aa: CASSYSTGNLNNEQFF
d_gene: NA
abundance: NA
j_gene: TRBJ2-1
v_gene: TRBV6-2/TRBV6-3

CDR3nt: TGTGCCAGCAGCTTATGGGACAGTCCCCCTGGAAACACCATATATTTT
CDR3aa: CASSLWDSPPGNTIYF
d_gene: TRBD1
abundance: NA
j_gene: TRBJ1-3
v_gene: TRBV11-2

CDR3nt: TGTGCCAGCAGCCGCGGGGGGCACCGGTCCTACGAGCAGTACTTT
CDR3aa: CASSRGGHRSYEQYF
d_gene: TRBD2
abundance: few
j_gene: TRBJ2-7
v_gene: TRBV13

CDR3nt: TGCGCCAGCAGCCAAGGAGGTCTAGCGGGGGGCGTGGGGTACAATGAGCAGTTCTTC
CDR3aa: CASSQGGLAGGVGYNEQFF
d_gene: TRBD2
abundance: few
j_gene: TRBJ2-1
v_gene: TRBV4-1

CDR3nt: TGTGCCAGCATACATAGGAGGTCTAGCGGGGGCCCGTACCAAGAGACCCAGTTCTTC
CDR3aa: CASIHRRSSGGPYQETQFF
d_gene: TRBD2
abundance: NA
j_gene: TRBJ2-1
v_gene: TRBV7-8

CDR3nt: TGTGCCAGCAGCTTATTTAGGTCGGGGGATAGCAATCAGCCCCAGCATTTT
CDR3aa: CASSLFRSGDSNQPQHF
d_gene: NA
abundance: NA
j_gene: TRBJ1-5
v_gene: TRBV7-2

CDR3nt: TGCGCCAGCAGCCTAACACTGACAGGATTGCAAGAGACCCAGTACTTC
CDR3aa: CASSLTLTGLQETQYF
d_gene: NA
abundance: many
j_gene: TRBJ2-5
v_gene: TRBV4-3

CDR3nt: TGCAGCGTTGACAGGAATGAGCAGTACTTC
CDR3aa: CSVDRNEQYF
d_gene: NA
abundance: NA
j_gene: TRBJ2-4
v_gene: TRBV29-1

CDR3nt: TGTGCCAGCAGCTTAGCGGGTCTTTTGCCGTACCAAGAGACCCAGTACTTC
CDR3aa: CASSLAGLLPYQETQYF
d_gene: NA
abundance: few
j_gene: TRBJ2-5
v_gene: TRBV7-9

CDR3nt: TGTGCCACCAGTGATGAAGGGCACTACAATGAGCAGTTCTTC
CDR3aa: CATSDEGHYNEQFF
d_gene: NA
abundance: few
j_gene: TRBJ2-1
v_gene: TRBV24-1

CDR3nt: TGTGCCAGCAGCCTTAAGCGTAGCTACTACAATGAGCAGTTCTTC
CDR3aa: CASSLKRSYYNEQFF
d_gene: NA
abundance: NA
j_gene: TRBJ2-1
v_gene: TRBV3-1

CDR3nt: TGCGCCAGCAGCTACGGGGGGGCCGAGACAGATACGCAGTATTTT
CDR3aa: CASSYGGAETDTQYF
d_gene: TRBD2
abundance: NA
j_gene: TRBJ2-3
v_gene: TRBV4-1

CDR3nt: TGTGCCAGCAGCCCTGGGACCCTCGCGAGCTCCTACGAGCAGTACTTC
CDR3aa: CASSPGTLASSYEQYF
d_gene: NA
abundance: NA
j_gene: TRBJ2-7
v_gene: TRBV11-2

CDR3nt: TGCAGTGCTAGGACAGGGGGGATTTTAATTTACAATGAGCAGTTCTTC
CDR3aa: CSARTGGILIYNEQFF
d_gene: TRBD1
abundance: few
j_gene: TRBJ2-1
v_gene: TRBV20-1

CDR3nt: TGCAGCGCCACTCCGGGACAAAACATTCAGTACTTC
CDR3aa: CSATPGQNIQYF
d_gene: NA
abundance: many
j_gene: TRBJ2-4
v_gene: TRBV29-1

CDR3nt: TGCGCCAGCAGCTTGGAGGACAGGACGCAGTATTTT
CDR3aa: CASSLEDRTQYF
d_gene: TRBD1
abundance: NA
j_gene: TRBJ2-3
v_gene: TRBV5-1

CDR3nt: TGCAGCGTTTGGAGGGAGGCTACAGATACGCAGTATTTT
CDR3aa: CSVWREATDTQYF
d_gene: NA
abundance: few
j_gene: TRBJ2-3
v_gene: TRBV29-1

CDR3nt: TGTGCCAGCAGCTTGAAGGCGGGAGAGACCCAGTACTTC
CDR3aa: CASSLKAGETQYF
d_gene: NA
abundance: many
j_gene: TRBJ2-5
v_gene: TRBV5-6

CDR3nt: TGTGCCAGCAGTCCCAGGGGATTTGCAACTAATGAAAAACTGTTTTTT
CDR3aa: CASSPRGFATNEKLFF
d_gene: NA
abundance: many
j_gene: TRBJ1-4
v_gene: TRBV12-3/TRBV12-4

CDR3nt: TGCGCCAGCAGCCCAGCCGGGACTCTTACAGATACGCAGTATTTT
CDR3aa: CASSPAGTLTDTQYF
d_gene: NA
abundance: many
j_gene: TRBJ2-3
v_gene: TRBV5-1

CDR3nt: TGTGCCAGCAGCCTTGGGTCCCAGCTATCATACTACGAGCAGTACTTC
CDR3aa: CASSLGSQLSYYEQYF
d_gene: NA
abundance: NA
j_gene: TRBJ2-7
v_gene: TRBV5-5

CDR3nt: TGCGCCAGCAGCTTGGGACAAGGATCTCCTAACTATGGCTACACCTTC
CDR3aa: CASSLGQGSPNYGYTF
d_gene: NA
abundance: many
j_gene: TRBJ1-2
v_gene: TRBV5-1

CDR3nt: TGTGCCAGCAGTTTAGTCGATGGGGGAAGCTCTGAAGCTTTCTTT
CDR3aa: CASSLVDGGSSEAFF
d_gene: NA
abundance: NA
j_gene: TRBJ1-1
v_gene: TRBV27

CDR3nt: TGTGCCAGCACCGGAACGGGACGGACGATTGGCTACACCTTC
CDR3aa: CASTGTGRTIGYTF
d_gene: NA
abundance: many
j_gene: TRBJ1-2
v_gene: TRBV25-1

CDR3nt: TGTGCCAGCAGTTTTGTACAGGGGGGAAATGAGCAGTTCTTC
CDR3aa: CASSFVQGGNEQFF
d_gene: TRBD1
abundance: NA
j_gene: TRBJ2-1
v_gene: TRBV28

CDR3nt: TGCAGCGTTGAAGATCCCGACAGCTCCTACGAGCAGTACTTC
CDR3aa: CSVEDPDSSYEQYF
d_gene: NA
abundance: NA
j_gene: TRBJ2-7
v_gene: TRBV29-1